This T cell receptor beta chain was identified during a study of T cells in Graves' hyperthyroidism and ophthalmopathy. Study conclusions and caveats: Through a model of 13 V-J features, ophthalmopathy was separated from stable hyperthyroidism. Blood also held most thyroid clonotypes expanded beyond 0.001.

What was amplified from RNA transcripts were TCR beta CDR3 regions. During a first-round RT-PCR of the TCR CDR3, the HTBI primer set was used. One entry per CDR3 protein, called by TCRdb with MiXCR from the multiplex PCR reads. This table has 750,000 to 950,000 distinct CDR3 sequences, over 35% appearing once. Worth noting for this clonotype: Its specificity is not known.

The V end lost 3 bases, the J end lost 1 base, and 13 bases lay between the germline ends. The length of the CDR3 is 15 residues. The V gene's germline CDR1 is SGHTS and CDR2 YDEGEE. Input material: blood. The rearrangement joins TRBV5-8 to TRBJ2-5; possible D gene TRBD2, 5 bases. This TCR was sampled from a man between 18 and 35 years old with Graves' hyperthyroidism. This chain's CDR3 is CASSSRVVSQETQYF. The CDR3, as DNA: TGTGCCAGCAGCTCGAGGGTCGTCAGCCAAGAGACCCAGTACTTC.